This passage covers 28 T cell receptor beta chains from one sample sequenced in a study of CD8 T cells in Susac syndrome. It was with random hexamers that roughly 0.45 to 1 ug RNA was reverse transcribed. TCRdb independently ran MiXCR on the immunoSEQ multiplex PCR reads; one entry per CDR3 protein. The sample holds roughly 120,000 distinct CDR3 sequences, 90% to 95% seen once. Source material: CD4+ T cells from PBMCs. These TCRs come from a human donor with multiple sclerosis.

The rearrangement links TRBV4-2 to TRBJ1-6; 7 positions agree with TRBD1. The CDR3 has 14 amino acids. Germline assignment: CDR1 LGHNA and CDR2 YNFKEQ. J lost 8 bases, V lost 3 bases, and 4 bases had no gene match. The CDR3 coding sequence is TGTGCCAGCAGCCAGCGGGACAGTTATTCACCCCTCCACTTT. Translated, it gives CASSQRDSYSPLHF.

The chain links TRBV29-1 to TRBJ2-7; D is perhaps TRBD1 (6 bases). This CDR3 comprises 14 residues. The ends were cut back, 6 bases at V and 0 bases at J, with 15 bases in the middle. The V gene's germline CDR1 is SQVTM and CDR2 ANQGSEA. The CDR3 sequence: CSVARQASSYEQYF. Here the CDR3 DNA reads TGCAGCGTCGCTCGACAGGCAAGCTCCTACGAGCAGTACTTC.

The chain joins TRBV19 to TRBJ1-3; TRBD1 might be the D (5 bases). Looked up from germline, CDR1 is LNHDA and CDR2 is SQIVND (reference sequence). The CDR3 extends over 15 amino acids. The V end lost 6 bases, the J end lost 0 bases, and 12 bases lay between the germline ends. This CDR3 is CASSATGDSGNTIYF. The CDR3 bases are TGTGCCAGTAGCGCGACGGGGGACTCTGGAAACACCATATATTTT.

The chain joins TRBV7-8 to TRBJ1-6; TRBD1 agrees at 8 bases. V lost 3 bases to trimming and J lost 10 bases; unmatched junction nucleotides: 2. CDR3 size: 13 residues. Per the germline V gene, CDR1 is SGHVS and CDR2 is FQNEAQ. CDR3 bases: TGTGCCAGCAGCTTTTACAGGGGGTCACCCCTCCACTTT. It encodes CASSFYRGSPLHF.

V usage is TRBV6-1 and J usage is TRBJ1-2; no definite D call. V shed 4 bases and J shed 5 bases, with 26 bases lying between them. The CDR3 totals 18 residues. Germline lookup yields CDR1 MNHNS and CDR2 SASEGT. CDR3 sequence (DNA): TGTGCCAGCAGTGTACCTTCTTCAACCTCCTTTGCCCGATATGGCTACACCTTC. Amino acids: CASSVPSSTSFARYGYTF.

This sequence joins TRBV29-1 and TRBJ1-1, with D possibly TRBD1 on 6 matching bases. This CDR3 comprises 13 residues. The germline CDR1 and CDR2 sequences are SQVTM and ANQGSEA. V was clipped by 3 bases and J by 3 bases, with 11 bases between them. The CDR3 DNA follows: TGCAGCGTTGAGCCGGACAGTTACACTGAAGCTTTCTTT. It is translated as CSVEPDSYTEAFF.

This clonotype was seen just once. The chain is built from TRBV5-1 and TRBJ2-7; TRBD2 might be the D (6 bases). The CDR3 is 14 residues long. V was clipped by 7 bases and J by 2 bases, with 16 bases between them. In germline, CDR1 is SGHRS, CDR2 YFSETQ. CDR3 amino acids: CASGDGGFTYEQYF. CDR3 DNA: TGCGCCAGCGGGGACGGGGGATTCACCTACGAGCAGTACTTC.

This clonotype has a single count. The rearrangement uses TRBV25-1 and TRBJ2-5; TRBD2 might be the D (6 bases). The V end was cut by 10 bases, the J end by 0 bases, with 30 bases between. CDR3 size: 19 residues. In germline, CDR1 is MGHDK, CDR2 SYGVNS. Here the CDR3 reads CATSDRAGLLDRYQETQYF. The CDR3 DNA is TGTGCCACCTCTGACCGGGCGGGACTCCTAGACCGGTACCAAGAGACCCAGTACTTC.

The chain couples TRBV5-1 to TRBJ2-1, with 8 bases matching TRBD2. The CDR3 contains 15 residues. Trimming cost V 1 base and J 9 bases; bases outside gene matches: 9. Germline loops: CDR1 SGHRS, CDR2 YFSETQ. DNA for the CDR3: TGCGCCAGCAGCTTGTACCCTAGCGGGCTCAGTGAGCAGTTCTTC. Protein sequence: CASSLYPSGLSEQFF.

The gene calls are TRBV2 and TRBJ2-7; D ambiguous. In germline, CDR1 is SNHLY, CDR2 FYNNEI. The CDR3 is 12 amino acids. V was trimmed by 3 bases and J by 2 bases, leaving 5 bases between them. The CDR3 reads CASSDWTYEQYF. DNA of the CDR3: TGTGCCAGCAGTGACTGGACCTACGAGCAGTACTTC.

This clonotype was observed once. The rearrangement links TRBV4-2 to TRBJ2-1, with D perhaps matching TRBD1 or TRBD2 (6 bases each). V was cut by 1 base and J by 4 bases, with 11 bases left in between. The CDR3 spans 15 residues. Germline loops: CDR1 LGHNA, CDR2 YNFKEQ. CDR3 protein: CASSQGKGGYNEQFF. CDR3 nucleotide sequence: TGTGCCAGCAGCCAAGGAAAGGGGGGATACAATGAGCAGTTCTTC.

The gene calls are TRBV7-2 and TRBJ1-1; 7 bases align to TRBD1. The length of the CDR3 is 15 residues. The junction had 6 bases not matched to a gene; V was cut back by 5 bases and J by 0 bases. Looked up from germline, CDR1 is SGHTA and CDR2 is FQGNSA. Here the CDR3 reads CASSQQTGLNTEAFF. The DNA for the CDR3 is TGTGCCAGCAGCCAACAGACAGGGCTGAACACTGAAGCTTTCTTT.

This clonotype was recorded once. The CDR3 nucleotides read TGTGCCAGCAGCACCCGGACAGGGAATTCACCCCTCCACTTT. Its translation: CASSTRTGNSPLHF. V and J are TRBV9 and TRBJ1-6, with 8 bases fitting TRBD1. The germline V gene has CDR1 SGDLS and CDR2 YYNGEE. This CDR3 is built from 14 residues. Germline trimming cut 4 bases from V and 7 bases from J; bases unmatched to any gene: 4.

V usage is TRBV7-9 and J usage is TRBJ2-1; D might be TRBD2 (5 bases). The CDR3 extends over 13 amino acids. V was cut by 10 bases and J by 0 bases, with 10 bases left in between. Germline CDR1 reads SEHNR; CDR2 reads FQNEAQ (reference sequence). The CDR3 here is CATEGVSYNEQFF. Written as DNA, the CDR3 is TGTGCCACCGAGGGAGTCTCCTACAATGAGCAGTTCTTC.

The V gene is TRBV3-1, the J gene TRBJ1-5; D not certain. The V gene's germline CDR1 is LGHDT and CDR2 YNNKEL (reference sequence). The CDR3 has 13 amino acids. Trimming pared 8 bases from V and 7 bases from J, leaving 15 bases between. The CDR3 sequence is CASSPREDQPQHF. DNA for the CDR3: TGTGCCAGCTCTCCAAGGGAAGACCAGCCCCAGCATTTT.

The chain joins TRBV12-3 or TRBV12-4 to TRBJ1-5; a weak D match, TRBD1 (5 bases). V lost 6 bases, J lost 7 bases, and 13 bases lay in between. There are 13 residues in the CDR3. The CDR3 region is CASSPAQGQPQHF. The CDR3 coding sequence is TGTGCCAGCAGCCCCGCGCAGGGCCAGCCCCAGCATTTT.

The rearrangement links TRBV6-2 or TRBV6-3 to TRBJ2-7; TRBD2 matches 7 bases. The CDR3 totals 13 residues. The germline V gene encodes CDR1 MNHEY and CDR2 SVGEGT. V lost 5 bases, J lost 10 bases, and 11 bases stayed unmatched. The CDR3, as DNA: TGTGCCAGCAGTGGACTAGTCCGGACGGGTCAGTACTTC. Translation: CASSGLVRTGQYF.

For this clonotype: At one boundary the junction diverges from the germline segment, which might be a read error. The gene calls are TRBV6-1 and TRBJ2-2, with a weak D call TRBD1 (5 bases). The CDR3 extends over 13 amino acids. Per the germline V gene, CDR1 is MNHNS and CDR2 is SASEGT. The CDR3 region has the DNA TGTGCCAGCAGCGAAGGGGTGACCGGGGAGCTGTTTTTT. Protein sequence: CASSEGVTGELFF.

About this clonotype: At one of its ends the junction is not consistent with the germline gene, which may arise from a read error. The gene calls are TRBV9 and TRBJ2-1; no reliable D call. CDR3 length: 12 amino acids. Germline values: CDR1 SGDLS, CDR2 YYNGEE. CDR3: CASSVHLGSLLF. The CDR3 DNA reads TGTGCCAGCAGCGTCCACCTAGGTTCTTTACTCTTC. The whole variable domain, filled in from reference TRBV9 and TRBJ2-1, reads DSGVTQTPKHLITATGQRVTLRCSPRSGDLSVYWYQQSLDQGLQFLIQYYNGEERAKGNILERFSAQQFPDLHSELNLSSLELGDSALYFCASSVHLGSLLFGPGTRLTVL.

V is TRBV5-6 and J is TRBJ1-5; the match to TRBD1 covers 10 bases. J lost 6 bases, V lost 3 bases, and 3 bases had no gene match. The CDR3 runs 14 residues. The germline CDR1 and CDR2 sequences are SGHDT and YYEEEE. CDR3 sequence reads: CASSWGTGVQPQHF. In nucleotides, the CDR3 is TGTGCCAGCAGCTGGGGGACAGGGGTTCAGCCCCAGCATTTT.

This clonotype was recorded a few times. The genes are TRBV12-5 and TRBJ2-7, with D possibly matching TRBD2 (5 bases). CDR1 is LGHNT, CDR2 FRNRAP, per germline. The CDR3 sequence is 13 residues long. Trimming pared 6 bases from V and 3 bases from J, leaving 12 bases between. CDR3: CASGPERSYEQYF. The CDR3 region has the DNA TGTGCTAGTGGGCCCGAGCGGAGCTACGAGCAGTACTTC. The full variable domain, completed using reference TRBV12-5 and TRBJ2-7, is DARVTQTPRHKVTEMGQEVTMRCQPILGHNTVFWYRQTMMQGLELLAYFRNRAPLDDSGMPKDRFSAEMPDATLATLKIQPSEPRDSAVYFCASGPERSYEQYFGPGTRLTVT.

The V gene is TRBV7-8, the J gene TRBJ1-2; D is possibly TRBD1 (6 bases). In germline, CDR1 is SGHVS, CDR2 FQNEAQ. The CDR3 totals 15 residues. Between the trimmed V and J ends, which lost 0 bases and 0 bases, there was a span of 8 bases. CDR3 region: CASSLAQGPNYGYTF. The CDR3 DNA follows: TGTGCCAGCAGCTTAGCTCAGGGGCCTAACTATGGCTACACCTTC.

This chain connects TRBV6-2 or TRBV6-3 to TRBJ2-5, with D possibly matching TRBD2 (6 bases). CDR3 length equals 11 residues. The V end was cut by 8 bases, the J end by 7 bases, with 11 bases between. The V gene's germline CDR1 is MNHEY and CDR2 SVGEGT. The DNA of the CDR3 is TGTGCCAGCGAGAGGGGAGGGACCCAGTACTTC. This gives the protein CASERGGTQYF.

DNA for the CDR3: TGCAGCGTTGCGAAGACGTACGAGCAGTACTTC. Encoded protein: CSVAKTYEQYF. This chain links TRBV29-1 with TRBJ2-7; D is ambiguous. Germline CDR1 is SQVTM and CDR2 is ANQGSEA. CDR3 length: 11 residues. V lost 4 bases, J lost 4 bases, and 8 bases lay in between.

This chain joins TRBV27 and TRBJ1-1; the D is unclear. V was trimmed by 7 bases and J by 6 bases, leaving 18 bases between them. This CDR3 comprises 14 residues. Germline V gives CDR1 MNHEY, CDR2 SMNVEV (reference sequence). In nucleotides, the CDR3 is TGTGCCAGCAAGTATAAGGGTTCTTGGCCTGAAGCTTTCTTT. Its translation is CASKYKGSWPEAFF.

This clonotype was found once. The V and J genes are TRBV12-3 or TRBV12-4 and TRBJ2-1, with 7 bases lining up with TRBD2. V was pared by 5 bases and J by 7 bases, with 8 bases of the junction left unmatched. This CDR3 spans 14 amino acids. CDR3 loop: CASSARLAGNEQFF. CDR3 DNA sequence: TGTGCCAGCAGTGCCCGACTAGCTGGTAATGAGCAGTTCTTC.

This chain links TRBV10-3 with TRBJ2-5; 11 bases line up with TRBD1. Trimming took 2 bases from V and 1 from J; bases not matched to a gene: 0. From germline, CDR1 is ENHRY and CDR2 SYGVKD. The CDR3 covers 15 residues. This CDR3 reads CAISEGQGAQETQYF. In nucleotides, the CDR3 is TGTGCCATCAGTGAGGGACAGGGGGCCCAAGAGACCCAGTACTTC.

This rearrangement joins TRBV12-5 to TRBJ2-4; D is ambiguous. CDR1 LGHNT and CDR2 FRNRAP come from the germline V gene. Trimming removed 0 bases from V and 6 bases from J, with 21 bases in between. The CDR3 has 18 residues. The CDR3 is CASGLVLGRQRSINIQYF. The CDR3 DNA reads TGTGCTAGTGGTTTGGTACTTGGCAGGCAACGTAGTATAAACATTCAGTACTTC. Full variable domain (remainder filled in from reference TRBV12-5 and TRBJ2-4): DARVTQTPRHKVTEMGQEVTMRCQPILGHNTVFWYRQTMMQGLELLAYFRNRAPLDDSGMPKDRFSAEMPDATLATLKIQPSEPRDSAVYFCASGLVLGRQRSINIQYFGAGTRLSVL.